The next 12 T cell receptor beta chains were all read from a single sample in a study of T cell clonotyping in hematopoietic cell transplantation. The method was immunoSEQ multiplex PCR; TCRdb's version includes in-frame clones alone and lacks a portion of them. Seen here are tens of thousands of clones, 95% observed once, and the top ten hold roughly 0.91%. The sample taken for sequencing was peripheral blood mononuclear cells. These receptors were collected from a man under 40 in good health. Some clones in this sample may be carry-over from other donors' samples.

The chain carries TRBV7-2 and TRBJ1-2; 8 bases map to TRBD1. Germline V gene data show CDR1 as SGHTA and CDR2 as FQGNSA. V lost 1 base to trimming and J lost 5 bases; unmatched junction nucleotides: 6. The CDR3 is made up of 15 amino acids. The CDR3 coding sequence is TGTGCCAGCAGCTTAGAAACAGGGGGACTATATGGCTACACCTTC. Its protein product is CASSLETGGLYGYTF. Combining the CDR3 with reference TRBV7-2 and TRBJ1-2 gives the whole variable domain GAGVSQSPSNKVTEKGKDVELRCDPISGHTALYWYRQSLGQGLEFLIYFQGNSAPDKSGLPSDRFSAERTGGSVSTLTIQRTQQEDSAVYLCASSLETGGLYGYTFGSGTRLTVV.

The V call is TRBV5-1, the J call TRBJ2-1, with D possibly matching TRBD1 (6 bases). CDR3 length: 15 amino acids. V was trimmed by 3 bases and J by 1 base, leaving 11 bases between them. Germline CDR1 and CDR2: SGHRS and YFSETQ. The chain's CDR3 is CASSSSGVSYNEQFF. In DNA form, the CDR3 reads TGCGCCAGCAGCTCGTCAGGGGTTTCCTACAATGAGCAGTTCTTC.

V and J are TRBV5-4 and TRBJ1-2; D is unresolved. This CDR3 is built from 15 residues. Trimming took 9 bases from V and 4 from J, leaving 22 bases between them. Germline V gene data show CDR1 as SGHNT and CDR2 as YYREEE (reference sequence). CDR3 nucleotide sequence: TGTGCCACCAATCCACCCAACGGGCACAGCTATGGCTACACCTTC. Translated, it gives CATNPPNGHSYGYTF.

The chain links TRBV11-3 to TRBJ1-1, with 8 positions matching TRBD1. J gave up 5 bases and V 5 bases, and 13 bases lay outside the gene matches. Germline lookup yields CDR1 SGHNT and CDR2 YENEEA. This CDR3 has 16 residues. The CDR3 DNA follows: TGTGCCAGCAGCGATACCCGGACAGGGATGGGAACTGAAGCTTTCTTT. As protein: CASSDTRTGMGTEAFF.

The V call is TRBV5-4, the J call TRBJ1-2; maybe TRBD1 (5 bases). The germline V gene encodes CDR1 SGHNT and CDR2 YYREEE (reference sequence). V was clipped by 0 bases and J by 7 bases, with 13 bases between them. The CDR3 spans 14 residues. The CDR3 nucleotides read TGTGCCAGCAGCTTGGTCGGGGCAGGGACTGGCTACACCTTC. Translation: CASSLVGAGTGYTF.

The V call is TRBV6-6, the J call TRBJ2-1, with 9 bases matching TRBD1. Germline CDR1 is MNHNY and CDR2 is SVGAGI (reference sequence). Trimming at V came to 8 bases and at J to 3 bases, leaving 2 bases not matched to a gene. The CDR3 loop spans 13 amino acids. Here the CDR3 reads CASRTGDYNEQFF. The CDR3 bases are TGTGCCAGCCGGACAGGGGACTACAATGAGCAGTTCTTC.

This chain links TRBV10-2 with TRBJ1-6; D gene ambiguous. Germline V gives CDR1 WSHSY, CDR2 SAAADI. V was trimmed by 3 bases and J by 0 bases, leaving 9 bases between them. The CDR3 consists of 16 residues. The CDR3 reads CASSDEQSSYNSPLHF. As DNA, the CDR3 is TGCGCCAGCAGTGATGAGCAAAGCTCCTATAATTCACCCCTCCACTTT.

The chain recombines TRBV7-2 with TRBJ1-2, with D maybe TRBD1 (6 bases). V gave up 1 base and J gave up 6 bases, with 12 bases separating them. Germline CDR1 and CDR2: SGHTA and FQGNSA. This CDR3 region has 14 residues. The CDR3 is CASSLEGGVNGYTF. CDR3 nucleotides: TGTGCCAGCAGCTTAGAGGGGGGGGTAAATGGCTACACCTTC.

The rearrangement joins TRBV28 to TRBJ1-1; D is perhaps TRBD1 (5 bases). The V end was cut by 3 bases, the J end by 1 base, with 12 bases between. The CDR3 runs to 15 residues. CDR1 MDHEN and CDR2 SYDVKM come from the germline V gene. In DNA, the CDR3 is TGTGCCAGCAGTTTTGGGGGGGGGAAGAACACTGAAGCTTTCTTT. Translated: CASSFGGGKNTEAFF.

The chain links TRBV5-1 to TRBJ2-5, with 7 bases identical to TRBD1. V lost 0 bases and J lost 1; bases outside the gene matches: 0. This CDR3 is 14 amino acids long. Germline assignment: CDR1 SGHRS and CDR2 YFSETQ. The CDR3, as DNA: TGCGCCAGCAGCTTGGGACAGGGCCAAGAGACCCAGTACTTC. This encodes CASSLGQGQETQYF.

This clone occurred once. This rearrangement joins TRBV11-2 to TRBJ2-5; D is perhaps TRBD1 (5 bases). V was trimmed by 1 base and J by 0 bases, leaving 12 bases between them. The germline V gene encodes CDR1 SGHAT and CDR2 FQNNGV. The CDR3 runs to 16 residues. The chain's CDR3 is CASSLVPGKYQETQYF. The CDR3 nucleotides read TGTGCCAGCAGCTTAGTTCCAGGGAAGTACCAAGAGACCCAGTACTTC.

The CDR3 coding sequence is TGTGCCAGCAGTTACCAGGCTAGCGGGAGTTGGGAGCAGTACTTC. It is translated as CASSYQASGSWEQYF. V is TRBV6-5 and J is TRBJ2-7; 10 bases agree with TRBD2. J lost 7 bases, V lost 2 bases, and 8 bases had no gene match. The CDR3 consists of 15 residues. Germline values: CDR1 MNHEY, CDR2 SVGAGI.